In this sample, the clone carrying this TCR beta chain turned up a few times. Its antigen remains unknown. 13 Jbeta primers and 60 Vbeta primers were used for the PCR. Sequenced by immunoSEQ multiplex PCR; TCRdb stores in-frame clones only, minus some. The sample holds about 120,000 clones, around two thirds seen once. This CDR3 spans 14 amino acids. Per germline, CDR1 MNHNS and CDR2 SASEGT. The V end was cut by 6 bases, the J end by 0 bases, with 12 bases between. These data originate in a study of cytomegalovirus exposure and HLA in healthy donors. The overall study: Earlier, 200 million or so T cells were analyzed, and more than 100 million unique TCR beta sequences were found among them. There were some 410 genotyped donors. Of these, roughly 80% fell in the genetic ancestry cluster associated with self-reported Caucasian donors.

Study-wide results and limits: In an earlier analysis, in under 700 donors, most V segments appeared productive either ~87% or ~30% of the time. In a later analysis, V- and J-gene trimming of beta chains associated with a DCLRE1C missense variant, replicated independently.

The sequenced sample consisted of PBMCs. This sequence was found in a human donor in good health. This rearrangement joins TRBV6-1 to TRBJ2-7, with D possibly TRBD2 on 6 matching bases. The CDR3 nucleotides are TGTGCCAGCAGCCGGGACTCGGTCTCCTACGAGCAGTACTTC. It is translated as CASSRDSVSYEQYF.